The clone carrying this T cell receptor (beta chain) occurred many times. The antigen remains unidentified. This sample was included in a study of T-cell reconstitution after alpha-beta-depleted transplantation in children. Study-wide results and limits: T cells produced anew were the main source of T-cell counts and diversity one year after transplant. Alpha-beta T cells present about two months after transplant were reported to originate from several hundred expanded graft clones. From surviving recipient T cells and thymic progenitors came the high day-60 TCRbeta diversity observed in some patients.

Looked up from germline, CDR1 is SGHVS and CDR2 is FNYEAQ. The CDR3 is 17 residues long. J was trimmed by 4 bases and V by 5 bases; bases with no gene match: 11. Unique molecular identifiers were used in preparing the TCRbeta library. TCRdb reprocessed the PCR reads via MiXCR and lists one record per CDR3 protein. The data show about 580,000 distinct CDR3 sequences, under 30% seen once. V and J are TRBV7-6 and TRBJ2-1; 10 nucleotides match TRBD1. This receptor was obtained from a boy less than two years old who had a stem cell transplant for acute myeloid leukemia, so the T cells may come from the graft donor. The sequences come from PBMCs, mostly from graft donor cells, collected 360 days after TCRalphabeta/CD19-depleted stem cell transplant. CDR3 sequence reads: CASSRRTGGIFYNEQFF. CDR3 coding DNA: TGTGCCAGCAGCCGGCGGACAGGGGGAATTTTTTACAATGAGCAGTTCTTC.